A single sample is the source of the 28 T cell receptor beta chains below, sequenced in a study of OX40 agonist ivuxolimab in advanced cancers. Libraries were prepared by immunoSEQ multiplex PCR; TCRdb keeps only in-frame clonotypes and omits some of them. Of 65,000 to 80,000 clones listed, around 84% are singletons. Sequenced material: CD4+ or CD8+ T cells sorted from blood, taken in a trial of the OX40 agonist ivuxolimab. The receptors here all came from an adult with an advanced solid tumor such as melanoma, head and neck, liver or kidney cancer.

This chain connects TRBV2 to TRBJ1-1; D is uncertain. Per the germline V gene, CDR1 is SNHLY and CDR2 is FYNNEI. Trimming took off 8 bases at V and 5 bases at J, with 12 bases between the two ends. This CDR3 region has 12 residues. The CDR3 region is CASWAVGTEAFF. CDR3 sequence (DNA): TGTGCCAGCTGGGCGGTAGGGACTGAAGCTTTCTTT.

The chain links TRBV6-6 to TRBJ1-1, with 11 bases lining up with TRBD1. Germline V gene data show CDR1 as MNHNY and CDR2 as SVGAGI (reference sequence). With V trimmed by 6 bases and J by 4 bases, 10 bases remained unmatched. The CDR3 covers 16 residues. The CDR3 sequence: CASRNRDRGRSTEAFF. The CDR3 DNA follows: TGTGCCAGCAGAAACCGGGACAGGGGGAGGAGCACTGAAGCTTTCTTT.

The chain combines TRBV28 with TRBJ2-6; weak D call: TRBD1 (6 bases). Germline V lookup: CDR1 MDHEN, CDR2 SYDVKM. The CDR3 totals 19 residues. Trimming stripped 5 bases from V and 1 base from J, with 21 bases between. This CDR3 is CASSLEPTGWASGANVLTF. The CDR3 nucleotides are TGTGCCAGCAGTCTCGAGCCGACAGGTTGGGCATCTGGGGCCAACGTCCTGACTTTC.

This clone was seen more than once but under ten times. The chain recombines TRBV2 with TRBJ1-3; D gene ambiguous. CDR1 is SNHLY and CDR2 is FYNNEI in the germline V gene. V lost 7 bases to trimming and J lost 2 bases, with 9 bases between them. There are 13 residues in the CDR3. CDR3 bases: TGTGCCAGCACGGTAGGCGCTGGAAACACCATATATTTT. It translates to CASTVGAGNTIYF.

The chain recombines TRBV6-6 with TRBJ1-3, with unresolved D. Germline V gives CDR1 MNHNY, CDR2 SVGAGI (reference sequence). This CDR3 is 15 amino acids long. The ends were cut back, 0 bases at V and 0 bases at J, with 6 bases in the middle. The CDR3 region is CASSYSDNSGNTIYF. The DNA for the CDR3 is TGTGCCAGCAGTTACTCCGACAACTCTGGAAACACCATATATTTT.

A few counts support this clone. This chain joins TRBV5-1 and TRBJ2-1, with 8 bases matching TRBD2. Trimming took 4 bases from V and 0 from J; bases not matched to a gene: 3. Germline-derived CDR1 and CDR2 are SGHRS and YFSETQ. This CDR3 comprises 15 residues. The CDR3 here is CASSQGTSSYNEQFF. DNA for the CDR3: TGCGCCAGCAGCCAGGGGACTAGCTCCTACAATGAGCAGTTCTTC. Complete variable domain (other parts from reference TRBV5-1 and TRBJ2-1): KAGVTQTPRYLIKTRGQQVTLSCSPISGHRSVSWYQQTPGQGLQFLFEYFSETQRNKGNFPGRFSGRQFSNSRSEMNVSTLELGDSALYLCASSQGTSSYNEQFFGPGTRLTVL.

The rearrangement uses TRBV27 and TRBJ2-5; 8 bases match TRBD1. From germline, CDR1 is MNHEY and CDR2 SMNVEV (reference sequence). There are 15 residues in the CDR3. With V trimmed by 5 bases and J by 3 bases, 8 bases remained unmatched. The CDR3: CASSKVVDREETQYF. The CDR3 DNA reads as TGTGCCAGCAGTAAAGTAGTGGACAGGGAAGAGACCCAGTACTTC.

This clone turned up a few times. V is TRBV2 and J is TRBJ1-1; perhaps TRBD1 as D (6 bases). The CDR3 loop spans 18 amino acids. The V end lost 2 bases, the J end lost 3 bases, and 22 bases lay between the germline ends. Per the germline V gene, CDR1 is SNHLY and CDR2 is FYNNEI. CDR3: CASSEPQWGGSRDTEAFF. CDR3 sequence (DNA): TGTGCCAGCAGTGAACCCCAATGGGGGGGCTCTCGGGACACTGAAGCTTTCTTT.

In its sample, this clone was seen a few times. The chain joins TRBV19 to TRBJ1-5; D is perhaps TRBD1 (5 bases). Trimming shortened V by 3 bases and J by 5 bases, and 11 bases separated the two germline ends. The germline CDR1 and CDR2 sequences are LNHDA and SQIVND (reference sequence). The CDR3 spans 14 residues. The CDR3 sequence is CASSIRGIDQPQHF. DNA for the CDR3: TGTGCCAGTAGTATCCGGGGGATTGATCAGCCCCAGCATTTT.

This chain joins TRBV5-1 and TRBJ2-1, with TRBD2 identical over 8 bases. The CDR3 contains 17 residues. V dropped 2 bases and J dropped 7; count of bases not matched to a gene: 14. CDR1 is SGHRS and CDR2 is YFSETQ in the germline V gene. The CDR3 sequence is CASSLGGGSGTRNEQFF. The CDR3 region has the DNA TGCGCCAGCAGCTTAGGGGGAGGAAGCGGGACTAGGAATGAGCAGTTCTTC. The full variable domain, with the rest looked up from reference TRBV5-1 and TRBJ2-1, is KAGVTQTPRYLIKTRGQQVTLSCSPISGHRSVSWYQQTPGQGLQFLFEYFSETQRNKGNFPGRFSGRQFSNSRSEMNVSTLELGDSALYLCASSLGGGSGTRNEQFFGPGTRLTVL.

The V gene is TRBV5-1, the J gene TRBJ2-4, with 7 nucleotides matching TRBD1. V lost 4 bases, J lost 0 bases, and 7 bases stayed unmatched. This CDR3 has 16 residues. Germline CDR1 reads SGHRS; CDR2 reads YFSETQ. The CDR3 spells CASSQGQPLAKNIQYF. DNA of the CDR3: TGCGCCAGCAGCCAGGGACAGCCACTAGCCAAAAACATTCAGTACTTC.

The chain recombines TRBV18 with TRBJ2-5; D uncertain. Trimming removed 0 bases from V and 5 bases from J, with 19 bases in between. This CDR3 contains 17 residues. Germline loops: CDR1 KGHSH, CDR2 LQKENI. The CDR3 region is CASSPPEQSRVGETQYF. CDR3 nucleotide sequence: TGTGCCAGCTCACCACCGGAGCAGTCCCGGGTTGGGGAGACCCAGTACTTC.

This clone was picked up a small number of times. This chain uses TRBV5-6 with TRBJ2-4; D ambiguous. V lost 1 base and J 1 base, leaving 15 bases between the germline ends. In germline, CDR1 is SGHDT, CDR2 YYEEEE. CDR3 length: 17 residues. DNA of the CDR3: TGTGCCAGCAGCTTGAGGGTCCCCGAAGGGGCCAAAAACATTCAGTACTTC. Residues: CASSLRVPEGAKNIQYF.

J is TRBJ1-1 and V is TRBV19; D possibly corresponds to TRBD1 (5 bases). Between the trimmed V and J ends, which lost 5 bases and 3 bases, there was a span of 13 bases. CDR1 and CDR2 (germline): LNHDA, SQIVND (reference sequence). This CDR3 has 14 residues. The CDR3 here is CASSVRVMDTEAFF. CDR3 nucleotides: TGTGCCAGTAGTGTCAGGGTTATGGACACTGAAGCTTTCTTT. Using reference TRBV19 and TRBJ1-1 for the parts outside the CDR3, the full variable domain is DGGITQSPKYLFRKEGQNVTLSCEQNLNHDAMYWYRQDPGQGLRLIYYSQIVNDFQKGDIAEGYSVSREKKESFPLTVTSAQKNPTAFYLCASSVRVMDTEAFFGQGTRLTVV.

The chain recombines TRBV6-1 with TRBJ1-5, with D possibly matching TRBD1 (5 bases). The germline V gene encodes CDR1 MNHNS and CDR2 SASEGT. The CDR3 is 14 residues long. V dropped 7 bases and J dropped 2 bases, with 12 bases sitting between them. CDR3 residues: CASIRGEGNQPQHF. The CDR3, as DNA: TGTGCCAGCATTCGGGGGGAGGGCAATCAGCCCCAGCATTTT.

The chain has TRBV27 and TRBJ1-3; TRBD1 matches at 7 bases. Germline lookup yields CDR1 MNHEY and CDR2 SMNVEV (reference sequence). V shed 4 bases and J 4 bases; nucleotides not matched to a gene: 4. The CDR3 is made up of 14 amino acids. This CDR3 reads CASSSPGQGNTIYF. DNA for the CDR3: TGTGCCAGCAGTTCCCCGGGACAGGGAAACACCATATATTTT.

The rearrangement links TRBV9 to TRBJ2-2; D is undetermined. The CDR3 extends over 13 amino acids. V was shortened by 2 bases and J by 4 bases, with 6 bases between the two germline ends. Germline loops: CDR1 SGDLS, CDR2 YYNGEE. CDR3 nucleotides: TGTGCCAGCAGCGTCAGAGTCACCGGGGAGCTGTTTTTT. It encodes CASSVRVTGELFF.

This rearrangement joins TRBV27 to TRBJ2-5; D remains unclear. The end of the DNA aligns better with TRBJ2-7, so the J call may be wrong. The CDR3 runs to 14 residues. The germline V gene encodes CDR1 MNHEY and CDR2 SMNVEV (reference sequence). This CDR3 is CASRSLRLSYEQYF. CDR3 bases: TGTGCCAGCAGGTCCCTGCGTTTATCCTACGAGCAGTACTTC.

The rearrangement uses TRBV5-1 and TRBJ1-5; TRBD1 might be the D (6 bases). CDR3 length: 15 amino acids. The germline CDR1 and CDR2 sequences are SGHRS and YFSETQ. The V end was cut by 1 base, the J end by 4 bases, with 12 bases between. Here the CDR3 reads CASSLYTGPNQPQHF. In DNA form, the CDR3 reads TGCGCCAGCAGCTTGTATACAGGGCCGAATCAGCCCCAGCATTTT.

This chain's CDR3 is CASSPPVTASHYEQYF. The CDR3 bases are TGTGCCAGCTCACCACCGGTGACAGCATCCCACTACGAGCAGTACTTC. This chain links TRBV18 with TRBJ2-7; D is perhaps TRBD1 (5 bases). The CDR3 is made up of 16 amino acids. The germline V gene encodes CDR1 KGHSH and CDR2 LQKENI. Trimming stripped 0 bases from V and 3 bases from J, with 15 bases between.

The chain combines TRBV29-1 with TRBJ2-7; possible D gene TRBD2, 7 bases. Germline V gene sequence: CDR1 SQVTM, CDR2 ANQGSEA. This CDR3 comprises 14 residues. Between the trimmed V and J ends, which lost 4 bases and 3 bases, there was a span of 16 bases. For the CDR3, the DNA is TGCAGCGTTGGAGGGGGGGATCACCTCTACGAGCAGTACTTC. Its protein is CSVGGGDHLYEQYF.

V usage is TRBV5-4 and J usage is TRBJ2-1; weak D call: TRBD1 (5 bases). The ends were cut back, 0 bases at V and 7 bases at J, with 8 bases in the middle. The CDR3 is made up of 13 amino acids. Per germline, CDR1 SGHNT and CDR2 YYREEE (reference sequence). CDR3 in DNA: TGTGCCAGCAGCTTGGGACAGCCAAATGAGCAGTTCTTC. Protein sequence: CASSLGQPNEQFF.

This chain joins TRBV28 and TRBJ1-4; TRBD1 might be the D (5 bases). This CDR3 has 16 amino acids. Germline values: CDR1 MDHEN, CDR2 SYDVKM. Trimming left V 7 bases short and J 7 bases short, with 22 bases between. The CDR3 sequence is CASTPMGGGITEKLFF. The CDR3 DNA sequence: TGTGCCAGCACCCCGATGGGCGGGGGAATTACTGAAAAACTGTTTTTT. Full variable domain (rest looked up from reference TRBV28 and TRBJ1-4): DVKVTQSSRYLVKRTGEKVFLECVQDMDHENMFWYRQDPGLGLRLIYFSYDVKMKEKGDIPEGYSVSREKKERFSLILESASTNQTSMYLCASTPMGGGITEKLFFGSGTQLSVL.

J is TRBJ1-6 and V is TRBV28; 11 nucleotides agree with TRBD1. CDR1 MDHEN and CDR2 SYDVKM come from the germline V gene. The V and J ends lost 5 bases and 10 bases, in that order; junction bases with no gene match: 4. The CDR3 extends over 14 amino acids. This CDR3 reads CASSPGQGASPLHF. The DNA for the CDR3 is TGTGCCAGCAGTCCCGGACAGGGGGCGTCACCCCTCCACTTT.

DNA for the CDR3: TGTGCCTGGACGGCAGGGGAATCCGGGGAGCTGTTTTTT. The encoded protein is CAWTAGESGELFF. The V and J genes are TRBV30 and TRBJ2-2, with D perhaps matching TRBD1 (6 bases). This CDR3 contains 13 residues. The V end lost 4 bases, the J end lost 6 bases, and 12 bases lay between the germline ends. CDR1 is GTSNPN, CDR2 SVGIG, per germline (reference sequence).

CDR3 amino acids: CASSLRLLRGGSYNEQFF. The CDR3 bases are TGTGCCAGCAGCCTACGATTACTACGAGGGGGGTCCTACAATGAGCAGTTCTTC. This chain links TRBV4-2 with TRBJ2-1; the D gene could be TRBD1 or TRBD2 (6 bases each). The CDR3 is 18 amino acids. Germline V gene lookup returns CDR1 LGHNA and CDR2 YNFKEQ. Trimming removed 4 bases from V and 1 base from J, with 20 bases in between.

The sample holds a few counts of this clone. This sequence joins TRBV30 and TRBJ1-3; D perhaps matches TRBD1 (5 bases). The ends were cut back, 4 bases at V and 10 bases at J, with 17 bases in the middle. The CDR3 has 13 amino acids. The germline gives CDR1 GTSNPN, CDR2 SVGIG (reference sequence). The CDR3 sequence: CAWTQRGSGTIYF. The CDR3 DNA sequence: TGTGCCTGGACGCAGAGGGGTTCAGGAACCATATATTTT.

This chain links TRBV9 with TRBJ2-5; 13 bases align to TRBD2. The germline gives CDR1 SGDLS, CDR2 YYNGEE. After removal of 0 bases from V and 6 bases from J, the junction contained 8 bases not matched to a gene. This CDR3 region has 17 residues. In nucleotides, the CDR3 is TGTGCCAGCAGCGTAGTGCTGGGACTAGCGGGGTGGAAGACCCAGTACTTC. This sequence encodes CASSVVLGLAGWKTQYF.